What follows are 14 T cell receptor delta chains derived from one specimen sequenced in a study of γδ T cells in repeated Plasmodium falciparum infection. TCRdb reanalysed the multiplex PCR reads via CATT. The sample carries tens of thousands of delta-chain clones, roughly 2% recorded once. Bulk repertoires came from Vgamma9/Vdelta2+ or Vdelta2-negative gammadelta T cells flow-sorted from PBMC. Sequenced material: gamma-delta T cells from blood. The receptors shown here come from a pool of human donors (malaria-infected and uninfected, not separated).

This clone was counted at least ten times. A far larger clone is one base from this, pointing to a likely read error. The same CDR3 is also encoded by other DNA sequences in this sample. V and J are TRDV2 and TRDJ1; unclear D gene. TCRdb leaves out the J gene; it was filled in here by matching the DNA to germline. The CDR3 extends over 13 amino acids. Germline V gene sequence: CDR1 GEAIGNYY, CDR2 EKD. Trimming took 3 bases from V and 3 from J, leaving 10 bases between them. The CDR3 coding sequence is TGTGCCTGTGACGCTCTGTCGTCCGATAAACTCATCTTT. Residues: CACDALSSDKLIF.

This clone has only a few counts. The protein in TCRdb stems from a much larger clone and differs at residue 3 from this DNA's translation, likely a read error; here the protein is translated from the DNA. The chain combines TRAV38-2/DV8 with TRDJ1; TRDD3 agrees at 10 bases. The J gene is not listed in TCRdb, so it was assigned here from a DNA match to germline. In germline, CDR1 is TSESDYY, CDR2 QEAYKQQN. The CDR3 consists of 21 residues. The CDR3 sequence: CANRSATPPGLGDNFADKLIF. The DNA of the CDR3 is TGTGCTAATAGGAGCGCGACCCCGCCTGGCCTGGGGGATAACTTCGCCGATAAACTCATCTTT.

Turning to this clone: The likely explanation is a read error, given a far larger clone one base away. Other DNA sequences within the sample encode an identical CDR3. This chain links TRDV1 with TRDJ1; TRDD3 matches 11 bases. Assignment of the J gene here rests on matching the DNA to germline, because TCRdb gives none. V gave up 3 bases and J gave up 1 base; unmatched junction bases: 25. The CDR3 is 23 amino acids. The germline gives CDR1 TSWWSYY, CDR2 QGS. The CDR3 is CALGELRDLPSHWGINPTDKLIF. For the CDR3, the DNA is TGTGCTCTTGGGGAGCTAAGGGACCTTCCTTCCCACTGGGGGATAAATCCCACCGATAAACTCATCTTT.

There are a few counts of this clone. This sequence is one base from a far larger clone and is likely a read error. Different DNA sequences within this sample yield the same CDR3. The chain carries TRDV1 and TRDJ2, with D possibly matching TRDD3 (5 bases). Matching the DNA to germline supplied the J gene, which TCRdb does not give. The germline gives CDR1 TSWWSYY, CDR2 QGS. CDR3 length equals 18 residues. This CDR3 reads CALGEPPLPSLPVLELFF. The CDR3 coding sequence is TGCGCTCTTGGGGAACCCCCACTCCCCTCCCTGCCCGTCCTTGAACTCTTCTTT.

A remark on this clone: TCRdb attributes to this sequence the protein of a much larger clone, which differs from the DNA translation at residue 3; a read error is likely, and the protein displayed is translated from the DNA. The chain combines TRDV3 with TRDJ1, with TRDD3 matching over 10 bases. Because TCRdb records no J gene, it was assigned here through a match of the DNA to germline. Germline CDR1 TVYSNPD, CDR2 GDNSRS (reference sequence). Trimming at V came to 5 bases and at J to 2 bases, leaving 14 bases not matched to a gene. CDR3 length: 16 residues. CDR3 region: CALFSGKLGDTDKLIF. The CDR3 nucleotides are TGTGCCCTTTTCTCCGGAAAACTGGGGGATACCGATAAACTCATCTTT.

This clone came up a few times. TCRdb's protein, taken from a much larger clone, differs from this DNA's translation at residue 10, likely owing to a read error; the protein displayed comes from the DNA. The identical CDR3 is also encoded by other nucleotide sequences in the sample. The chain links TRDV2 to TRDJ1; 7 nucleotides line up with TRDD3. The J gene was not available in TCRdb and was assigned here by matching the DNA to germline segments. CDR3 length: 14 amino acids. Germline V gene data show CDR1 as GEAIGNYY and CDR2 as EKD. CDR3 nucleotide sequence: TGTGCCTGTGACTCACTGGGGACTACCGAAAAACTCATCTTT. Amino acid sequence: CACDSLGTTEKLIF.

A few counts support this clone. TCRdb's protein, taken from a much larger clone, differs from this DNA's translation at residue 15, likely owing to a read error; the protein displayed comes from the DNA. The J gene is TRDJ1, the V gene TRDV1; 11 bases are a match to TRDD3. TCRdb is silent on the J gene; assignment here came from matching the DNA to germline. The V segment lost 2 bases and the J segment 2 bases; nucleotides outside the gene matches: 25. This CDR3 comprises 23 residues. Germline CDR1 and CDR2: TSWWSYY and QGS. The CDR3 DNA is TGTGCTCTTGGGGAAAAAGTTTGCCATGGAGACTGGGGGATAAGAGGGAATACCGATAAACTCATCTTT. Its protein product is CALGEKVCHGDWGIRGNTDKLIF.

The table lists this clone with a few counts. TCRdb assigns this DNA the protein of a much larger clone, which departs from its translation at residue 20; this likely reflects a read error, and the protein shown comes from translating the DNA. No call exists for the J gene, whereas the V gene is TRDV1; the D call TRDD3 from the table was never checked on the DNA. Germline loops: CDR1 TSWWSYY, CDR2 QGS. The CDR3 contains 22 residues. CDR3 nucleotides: TGTGCTCTTGGGGAACTTTGGCCTTCCTTCCTACTGGGGTTCCCCGGCACCGATAAACCCATCTTT. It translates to CALGELWPSFLLGFPGTDKPIF.

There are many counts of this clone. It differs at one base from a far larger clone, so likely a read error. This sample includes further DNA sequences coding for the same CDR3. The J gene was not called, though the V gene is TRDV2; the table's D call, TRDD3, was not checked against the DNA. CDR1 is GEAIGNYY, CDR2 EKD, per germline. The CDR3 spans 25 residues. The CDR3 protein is CACDTGSLGFWELTTGGPYTDKLIF. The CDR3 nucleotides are TGTGCCTGTGACACCGGGAGCTTAGGGTTTTGGGAACTAACGACTGGGGGCCCGTACACCGATAAGCTCATCTTT.

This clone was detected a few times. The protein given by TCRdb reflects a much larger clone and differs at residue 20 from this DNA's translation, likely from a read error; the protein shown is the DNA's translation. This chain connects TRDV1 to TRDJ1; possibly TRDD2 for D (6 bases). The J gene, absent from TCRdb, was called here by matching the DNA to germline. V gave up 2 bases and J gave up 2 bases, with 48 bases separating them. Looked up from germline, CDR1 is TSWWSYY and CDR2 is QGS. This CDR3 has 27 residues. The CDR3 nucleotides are TGTGCTCTTGGGGAATTTATTTGGATTCCTAGGCGTCTCGTACCCCGTCTCGTACTGGTGGGTACCGATAAACTCATCTTT. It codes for CALGEFIWIPRRLVPRLVLVGTDKLIF.

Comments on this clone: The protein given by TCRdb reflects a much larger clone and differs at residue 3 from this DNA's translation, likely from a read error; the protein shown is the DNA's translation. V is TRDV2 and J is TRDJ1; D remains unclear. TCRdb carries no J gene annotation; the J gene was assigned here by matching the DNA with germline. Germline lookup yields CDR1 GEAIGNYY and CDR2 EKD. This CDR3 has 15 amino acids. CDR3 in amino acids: CAWDTVLRSTDKLIF. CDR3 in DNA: TGTGCCTGGGACACCGTATTGAGAAGCACCGATAAACTCATCTTT.

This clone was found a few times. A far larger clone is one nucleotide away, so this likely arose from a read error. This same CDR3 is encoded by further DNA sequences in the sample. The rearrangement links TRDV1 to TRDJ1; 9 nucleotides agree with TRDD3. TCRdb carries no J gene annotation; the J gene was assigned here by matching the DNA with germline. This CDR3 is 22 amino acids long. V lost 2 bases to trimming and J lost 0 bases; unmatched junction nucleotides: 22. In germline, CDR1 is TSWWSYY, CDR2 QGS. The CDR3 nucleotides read TGTGCTCTTGGGGAAGCCCCTTCCGCGAAGAACGCACTGGGGGAGTACACCGATAAACTCATCTTT. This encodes CALGEAPSAKNALGEYTDKLIF.

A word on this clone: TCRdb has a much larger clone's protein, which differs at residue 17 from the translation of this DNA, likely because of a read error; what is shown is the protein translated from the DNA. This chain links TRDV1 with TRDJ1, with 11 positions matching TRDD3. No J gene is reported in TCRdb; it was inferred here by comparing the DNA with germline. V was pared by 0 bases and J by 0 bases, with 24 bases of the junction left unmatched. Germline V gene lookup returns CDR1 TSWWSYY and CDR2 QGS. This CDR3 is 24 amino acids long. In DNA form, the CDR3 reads TGTGCTCTTGGGGAACTTAATTTGGAAATTACTTCATACTGGGGGATATCCTACACCGATAAACTCATCTTT. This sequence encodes CALGELNLEITSYWGISYTDKLIF.

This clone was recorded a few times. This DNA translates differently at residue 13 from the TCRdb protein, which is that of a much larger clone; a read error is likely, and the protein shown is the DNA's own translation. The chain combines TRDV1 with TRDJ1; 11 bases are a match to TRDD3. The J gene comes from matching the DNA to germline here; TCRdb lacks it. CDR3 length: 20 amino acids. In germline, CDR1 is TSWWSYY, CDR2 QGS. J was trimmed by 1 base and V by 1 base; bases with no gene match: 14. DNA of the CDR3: TGTGCTCTTGGGGAACGACCCCCCCGCTGGGGGATACATTCCACCGATAAACTCATCTTT. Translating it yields CALGERPPRWGIHSTDKLIF.